The clone carrying this T cell receptor beta chain appeared a few times. Disease duration was under 3 months in the ophthalmopathy patients, who also had a Clinical Activity Score of at least 3 and a NOSPECS grade of at least 4. The CDR3 is made up of 20 amino acids. J was trimmed by 6 bases and V by 4 bases; bases with no gene match: 28. CDR1 is DFQATT and CDR2 is SNEGSKA in the germline V gene (reference sequence). Regions amplified from RNA transcripts were the TCR beta CDR3 regions. A set of HTBI primers served as the primers for a first-round RT-PCR of the TCR CDR3. TCRdb redid the calling of the multiplex PCR reads with MiXCR, one entry per CDR3 protein. The data show a few hundred thousand distinct CDR3 sequences, 12% to 15% seen once. This sample stems from a study of T cells in Graves' hyperthyroidism and ophthalmopathy.

This rearrangement joins TRBV20-1 to TRBJ2-3, with 7 bases matching TRBD1. The material sequenced was blood. The TCR sequence derives from a woman between 40 and 55 years old with Graves' ophthalmopathy. This CDR3 reads CSAISQIWDSVFQFRDTQYF. CDR3 in DNA: TGCAGTGCTATTAGCCAAATCTGGGACAGCGTATTTCAGTTTAGGGATACGCAGTATTTT.